The clone carrying this TCR beta chain rates as medium-sized. Its antigen remains unknown. T cells were sequenced at a targeted depth of 1 in 200,000 to 1 in 1 million. Profiled with immunoSEQ multiplex PCR; TCRdb holds only in-frame clones, not every one. This table has about 140,000 clones, about 78% appearing once. The data are from a study of cytotoxic CD8 clonotypes in ibrutinib-treated CLL. As for the study in general: Averaging across samples gave approximately 260,000 productive templates and around 100,000 productive rearrangements.

Study-wide results and caveats: Rare overall, public clonotypes shrank or held steady under therapy. While tracking circulating CD8+ T-cell counts, baseline clonality exceeded that of age-matched healthy donors.

The CDR3 is made up of 13 amino acids. Germline V gene data show CDR1 as SGHTA and CDR2 as FQGNSA. V lost 4 bases to trimming and J lost 7 bases, with 13 bases between them. The V and J genes are TRBV7-2 and TRBJ1-1, with D perhaps TRBD1 (5 bases). This sequence was found in a human donor with chronic lymphocytic leukemia. Sample: PBMCs, taken after 24 months of ibrutinib treatment. CDR3 region: CASSWGGTDEAFF. In DNA form, the CDR3 reads TGTGCCAGCAGCTGGGGAGGGACTGATGAAGCTTTCTTT.